This record concerns one T cell receptor (beta chain) sequence. The entry originates in a study of blood T cell repertoires in COVID-19. The assay was immunoSEQ multiplex PCR, and TCRdb's table has in-frame clones only and misses some. The table records some 120,000 clones, about four fifths of them present only once. Germline CDR1 SGDLS, CDR2 YYNGEE. Trimming at V came to 4 bases and at J to 0 bases, leaving 11 bases not matched to a gene. This CDR3 contains 18 residues. What was sequenced was peripheral blood. This rearrangement joins TRBV9 to TRBJ2-3, with 10 bases that match TRBD1. The receptor was derived from a man older than 75 with active or convalescent COVID-19. The CDR3 spells CASSLRQGAFVSTDTQYF. The CDR3 DNA is TGTGCCAGCAGCCTCCGACAGGGGGCTTTCGTTAGCACAGATACGCAGTATTTT.